This T cell receptor (beta chain) derives from a study of OX40 agonist ivuxolimab in advanced cancers. Germline-derived CDR1 and CDR2 are SEHNR and FQNEAQ (reference sequence). The CDR3 has 13 residues. V gave up 5 bases and J gave up 4 bases; unmatched junction bases: 4. Using immunoSEQ multiplex PCR, the repertoire was profiled, and TCRdb retains in-frame clones only, with some absent. The sample records roughly 24,000 clones, around 89% being singletons. The TCR was taken from an adult with an advanced solid tumor such as melanoma, head and neck, liver or kidney cancer. V gene TRBV7-9 combines with J gene TRBJ1-1; TRBD1 aligns across 7 bases. Sequenced here: CD4+ or CD8+ T cells sorted from blood, sampled in a trial of the OX40 agonist ivuxolimab. CDR3: CASSLTGFTEAFF. CDR3 coding DNA: TGTGCCAGCAGCCTGACAGGGTTCACTGAAGCTTTCTTT.